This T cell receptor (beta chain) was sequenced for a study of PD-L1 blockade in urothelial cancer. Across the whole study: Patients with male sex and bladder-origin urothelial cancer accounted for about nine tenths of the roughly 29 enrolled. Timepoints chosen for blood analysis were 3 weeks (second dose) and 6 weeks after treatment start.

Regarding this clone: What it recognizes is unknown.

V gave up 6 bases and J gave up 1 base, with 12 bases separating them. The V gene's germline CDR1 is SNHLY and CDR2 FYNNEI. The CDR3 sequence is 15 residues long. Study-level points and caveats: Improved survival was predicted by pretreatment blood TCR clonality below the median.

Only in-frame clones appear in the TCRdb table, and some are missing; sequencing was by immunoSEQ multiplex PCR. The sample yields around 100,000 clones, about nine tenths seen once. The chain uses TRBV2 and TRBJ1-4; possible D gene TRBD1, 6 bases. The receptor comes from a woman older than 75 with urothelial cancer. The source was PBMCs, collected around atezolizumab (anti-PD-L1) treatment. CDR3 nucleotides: TGTGCCAGCAGCGAAACGACAGGAACTAATGAAAAACTGTTTTTT. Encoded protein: CASSETTGTNEKLFF.